This record covers a single TCR beta chain. Using its own MiXCR run on the 5' RACE reads, TCRdb lists one record per CDR3 protein. This sample has under 550,000 distinct CDR3 sequences; around a sixth occur once, and the top ten carry roughly an eighth. These data come from a study of T-cell memory formation after mild COVID-19. The CDR3 contains 17 residues. V shed 3 bases and J 9 bases; nucleotides not matched to a gene: 20. This TCR was sampled from an adult woman who had mild COVID-19 (a few samples of this study predate the infection). Cell type and time point are not known. The chain couples TRBV12-3 or TRBV12-4 to TRBJ2-7, with TRBD1 matching 7 bases. Sequenced material: PBMCs or a T cell subset sorted from them (not recorded which). CDR3 region: CASSFHLRDSRRSVQYF. For the CDR3, the DNA is TGTGCCAGCAGTTTTCACCTCCGGGACAGCAGACGGTCTGTGCAGTACTTC.